This T cell receptor beta chain was sequenced in a study of graft-versus-host responses after intestinal transplantation. Whole-study context: Multivisceral, liver-intestinal, or isolated intestinal transplants were performed in recipients. Recipients across the board were started on anti-thymocyte globulin induction, then kept on tacrolimus and steroids for about 3 years. Study findings and constraints: High graft-versus-host to host-versus-graft T cell clonal ratios marked allografts of patients with graft-donor macrochimerism. The marrow of recipients harbored GvH clones, and ileum or blood showed some of them first.

On this clone itself: Its target is unknown.

Data came from immunoSEQ multiplex PCR; TCRdb stores just in-frame clones and leaves some out. The table shows approximately 81,000 clones, with roughly 91% occurring only once. Source: unstimulated CD8+ T cells sorted from spleen or lymph node cells, taken before transplant. The receptor comes from a human donor who was the organ donor for an intestinal transplant.

This chain's CDR3 is CASSATRGAPGNTIYF. The CDR3 nucleotides are TGTGCCAGCAGCGCCACCCGAGGGGCGCCTGGAAACACCATATATTTT. V usage is TRBV9 and J usage is TRBJ1-3; TRBD1 is a possible D gene (5 bases). The germline V and J ends were trimmed by 3 bases and 2 bases, with 15 bases remaining between them. The CDR3 sequence is 16 residues long. The germline gives CDR1 SGDLS, CDR2 YYNGEE.